The present entry profiles one T cell receptor beta chain with its context. What it binds is not known. These data come from a study of shared clonotypes between healthy human individuals. General observations from the study: Few donors limited the genetic and exposure-history diversity represented.

Healthy adults negative for HIV, lacking recent acute infections or vaccinations, served as donors. Per the study methods: Owing to the provision of junction-only sequences devoid of quality scores by immunoSEQ, filtering differed. Generated by immunoSEQ multiplex PCR, the TCRdb table keeps only in-frame clones and is missing some. The D gene and trimming were derived from the DNA, and the V and J assignments and clone size from that table. The sample has around 2.5 million clones, approximately 93% seen once. The receptor was isolated from a man aged 18 to 35 in good health. Some clones in this sample may be carry-over from other donors' samples. The specimen was naive CD4+ T cells from PBMCs. Subset defined: CD45RA+ positively selected.

The CDR3 loop reads CASSLNIAYEQYF. The CDR3 coding sequence is TGTGCCAGTAGTTTGAACATAGCCTACGAGCAGTACTTC. This rearrangement joins TRBV19 to TRBJ2-7; D gene unclear. This CDR3 comprises 13 residues. V lost 5 bases and J 2 bases, leaving 10 bases between the germline ends. CDR1 LNHDA and CDR2 SQIVND come from the germline V gene (reference sequence).